The 28 T cell receptor beta chains in this list originate from one sample, sequenced in a study of graft-versus-host responses after intestinal transplantation. Repertoires were generated with immunoSEQ multiplex PCR, while TCRdb's copy carries only in-frame clones and drops some. This table has 55,000 to 85,000 clones, around 90% appearing once. These receptors have no identified antigens. Here the sequenced sample was unstimulated CD8+ T cells sorted from spleen or lymph node cells, taken before intestinal transplant. Receptors originate from a human donor who received an intestinal transplant.

The CDR3 sequence is CASSFQNTEAFF. As DNA, the CDR3 is TGTGCCAGCAGTTTTCAGAACACTGAAGCTTTCTTT. V gene TRBV28 combines with J gene TRBJ1-1; D uncertain. V lost 3 bases, J lost 1 base, and 3 bases lay in between. Germline lookup yields CDR1 MDHEN and CDR2 SYDVKM. This CDR3 is 12 amino acids long.

The genes are TRBV5-6 and TRBJ2-7; 7 bases map to TRBD1. Germline-derived CDR1 and CDR2 are SGHDT and YYEEEE. This CDR3 spans 13 amino acids. Germline trimming cut 9 bases from V and 3 bases from J; bases unmatched to any gene: 9. CDR3 sequence: CATLRDSIYEQYF. The DNA for the CDR3 is TGTGCCACCCTTCGGGACAGCATCTACGAGCAGTACTTC.

This clone came up a few times. The genes are TRBV6-1 and TRBJ1-5; D gene unclear. This CDR3 contains 15 residues. The germline V and J ends were trimmed by 7 bases and 3 bases, with 16 bases remaining between them. CDR1 and CDR2 from the germline V gene are MNHNS and SASEGT. In nucleotides, the CDR3 is TGTGCCAGCACCGAAGAGGAGGGCAACAATCAGCCCCAGCATTTT. It is translated as CASTEEEGNNQPQHF.

The chain links TRBV27 to TRBJ2-1; TRBD2 is a possible D gene (6 bases). CDR1 is MNHEY and CDR2 is SMNVEV in the germline V gene (reference sequence). Trimming pared 4 bases from V and 10 bases from J, leaving 8 bases between. The CDR3 is 11 amino acids. The CDR3 DNA follows: TGTGCCAGCAGTTCCAGCGGGGAGCAGTTCTTC. It translates to CASSSSGEQFF.

This sequence joins TRBV6-5 and TRBJ1-1; a weak D match, TRBD1 (5 bases). Germline loops: CDR1 MNHEY, CDR2 SVGAGI. This CDR3 has 13 residues. The ends were cut back, 4 bases at V and 1 base at J, with 7 bases in the middle. Here the CDR3 reads CASSFTGNTEAFF. CDR3 nucleotides: TGTGCCAGCAGTTTTACAGGGAACACTGAAGCTTTCTTT.

This clone was seen more than once but under ten times. The V and J genes are TRBV10-1 and TRBJ2-3; TRBD2 is a possible D gene (5 bases). V lost 6 bases and J lost 4, with 5 bases in between. In germline, CDR1 is WNHNN, CDR2 SYGVQD (reference sequence). The CDR3 has 11 amino acids. The CDR3 nucleotides read TGCGCCAGCAGACTAGCAGATACGCAGTATTTT. It codes for CASRLADTQYF.

V and J are TRBV5-6 and TRBJ2-1; D is ambiguous. Per the germline V gene, CDR1 is SGHDT and CDR2 is YYEEEE. This CDR3 region has 15 residues. The V and J ends lost 0 bases and 8 bases respectively, with 15 bases between them. The CDR3 DNA follows: TGTGCCAGCAGCTTGGTTCCAGGTTCGGCCGATGAGCAGTTCTTC. Protein product: CASSLVPGSADEQFF.

The V and J genes are TRBV6-1 and TRBJ1-1; 9 bases match TRBD1. The germline V gene has CDR1 MNHNS and CDR2 SASEGT. The CDR3 runs 17 residues. J gave up 1 base and V 0 bases, and 6 bases lay outside the gene matches. CDR3 coding DNA: TGTGCCAGCAGTGAAGCGGATAGGACAGGGGCGAACACTGAAGCTTTCTTT. Translation: CASSEADRTGANTEAFF.

The chain couples TRBV28 to TRBJ2-7; 8 positions agree with TRBD1. Germline V CDR1 and CDR2: MDHEN, SYDVKM. J was trimmed by 3 bases and V by 5 bases; bases with no gene match: 9. The CDR3 extends over 15 amino acids. CDR3 sequence reads: CASSPRTGSSYEQYF. In DNA form, the CDR3 reads TGTGCCAGCAGTCCGAGGACAGGGTCTAGCTACGAGCAGTACTTC. The whole variable domain, filled in from reference TRBV28 and TRBJ2-7, reads DVKVTQSSRYLVKRTGEKVFLECVQDMDHENMFWYRQDPGLGLRLIYFSYDVKMKEKGDIPEGYSVSREKKERFSLILESASTNQTSMYLCASSPRTGSSYEQYFGPGTRLTVT.

The rearrangement uses TRBV5-1 and TRBJ1-4, with TRBD1 matching over 7 bases. The CDR3 sequence is 14 residues long. Germline assignment: CDR1 SGHRS and CDR2 YFSETQ. J was trimmed by 7 bases and V by 0 bases; bases with no gene match: 3. CDR3 sequence (DNA): TGCGCCAGCAGCTTGGAGGGACAGACTGAAAAACTGTTTTTT. Protein sequence: CASSLEGQTEKLFF.

The chain has TRBV2 and TRBJ2-1; TRBD1 might be the D (6 bases). The CDR3 totals 16 residues. Germline lookup yields CDR1 SNHLY and CDR2 FYNNEI. Trimming took off 6 bases at V and 12 bases at J, with 27 bases between the two ends. CDR3 sequence (DNA): TGTGCCAGCAGCGTCACCGGGACAAATGGCCCTACGGGGCAGTTCTTC. Protein sequence: CASSVTGTNGPTGQFF.

The chain is built from TRBV7-6 and TRBJ2-1; 11 nucleotides match TRBD2. V trimming: 3 bases; J trimming: 4 bases; junction bases outside the gene matches: 14. CDR1 SGHVS and CDR2 FNYEAQ come from the germline V gene. This CDR3 has 19 amino acids. The CDR3 protein is CASSFAQTSGEEAYNEQFF. The CDR3 nucleotides are TGTGCCAGCAGCTTCGCTCAGACTAGCGGGGAGGAGGCGTACAATGAGCAGTTCTTC.

The chain recombines TRBV6-1 with TRBJ1-1; D is unclear. The V gene's germline CDR1 is MNHNS and CDR2 SASEGT. CDR3 length: 14 residues. V dropped 3 bases and J dropped 0 bases, with 8 bases sitting between them. The DNA for the CDR3 is TGTGCCAGCAGTGAGGAGGGTATGAACACTGAAGCTTTCTTT. Translated: CASSEEGMNTEAFF.

The rearrangement joins TRBV15 to TRBJ2-1; 9 bases fit TRBD1. Unmatched junction bases numbered 3, after V lost 1 base and J lost 5 bases. The CDR3 extends over 15 amino acids. Germline CDR1 is LNHNV and CDR2 is YYDKDF (reference sequence). The CDR3 is CATSRAGTGNNEQFF. CDR3 sequence (DNA): TGTGCCACCAGCAGAGCCGGGACAGGGAACAATGAGCAGTTCTTC.

V gene TRBV5-1 combines with J gene TRBJ2-2; 9 positions match TRBD1. This CDR3 has 15 residues. With V trimmed by 4 bases and J by 7 bases, 8 bases remained unmatched. Per germline, CDR1 SGHRS and CDR2 YFSETQ. CDR3 in amino acids: CASSPGTGSFGELFF. The CDR3 coding sequence is TGCGCCAGCAGCCCAGGGACAGGGTCATTCGGGGAGCTGTTTTTT.

This clone has only one observation. The chain links TRBV28 to TRBJ2-5; 8 bases match TRBD2. Germline CDR1 is MDHEN and CDR2 is SYDVKM. J gave up 4 bases and V 7 bases, and 14 bases lay outside the gene matches. The CDR3 has 16 amino acids. Here the CDR3 reads CASTPWGTSGAETQYF. CDR3 nucleotides: TGTGCCAGCACTCCCTGGGGCACTAGCGGCGCAGAGACCCAGTACTTC.

J is TRBJ2-3 and V is TRBV15; D unclear. Trimming cost V 1 base and J 0 bases, with 11 bases left between them. Germline-derived CDR1 and CDR2 are LNHNV and YYDKDF (reference sequence). This CDR3 contains 16 residues. CDR3 DNA sequence: TGTGCCACCAGCAGAGGGGCCCGAACTAGCACAGATACGCAGTATTTT. Its protein is CATSRGARTSTDTQYF. The full variable domain, rest sourced from reference TRBV15 and TRBJ2-3, is DAMVIQNPRYQVTQFGKPVTLSCSQTLNHNVMYWYQQKSSQAPKLLFHYYDKDFNNEADTPDNFQSRRPNTSFCFLDIRSPGLGDTAMYLCATSRGARTSTDTQYFGPGTRLTVL.

The chain links TRBV11-2 to TRBJ1-5; 7 bases line up with TRBD1. This CDR3 comprises 16 residues. The junction had 9 bases not matched to a gene; V was cut back by 1 base and J by 6 bases. Germline CDR1 SGHAT, CDR2 FQNNGV. As DNA, the CDR3 is TGTGCCAGCAGCTTAGGGGGCAGGGGGGAAGGTCAGCCCCAGCATTTT. As protein: CASSLGGRGEGQPQHF. The variable domain in full, with the rest retrieved from reference TRBV11-2 and TRBJ1-5, is EAGVAQSPRYKIIEKRQSVAFWCNPISGHATLYWYQQILGQGPKLLIQFQNNGVVDDSQLPKDRFSAERLKGVDSTLKIQPAKLEDSAVYLCASSLGGRGEGQPQHFGDGTRLSIL.

This clone was seen a single time. V usage is TRBV5-1 and J usage is TRBJ2-2, with D possibly matching TRBD1 (5 bases). CDR1 SGHRS and CDR2 YFSETQ come from the germline V gene. Trimming cost V 2 bases and J 6 bases, with 20 bases left between them. CDR3 size: 17 residues. Written as DNA, the CDR3 is TGCGCCAGCAGCTTTATTAGGGGTCCCCTACCCCCCGGGGAGCTGTTTTTT. Its translation: CASSFIRGPLPPGELFF.

The rearrangement joins TRBV27 to TRBJ1-1; no clear D. V lost 2 bases and J lost 1, with 8 bases in between. CDR3 length: 14 amino acids. In germline, CDR1 is MNHEY, CDR2 SMNVEV (reference sequence). The CDR3 reads CASSLARGNTEAFF. The CDR3 bases are TGTGCCAGCAGTTTAGCAAGAGGGAACACTGAAGCTTTCTTT.

The chain is built from TRBV11-2 and TRBJ1-1; the D gene is possibly TRBD1 (6 bases). The CDR3 is made up of 18 amino acids. Looked up from germline, CDR1 is SGHAT and CDR2 is FQNNGV. Trimming pared 4 bases from V and 0 bases from J, leaving 21 bases between. The CDR3 reads CASSSLPALTGMNTEAFF. Written as DNA, the CDR3 is TGTGCCAGCAGCTCCCTTCCCGCTTTGACAGGCATGAACACTGAAGCTTTCTTT.

This chain uses TRBV7-6 with TRBJ1-1, with TRBD1 matching 10 bases. Germline CDR1 is SGHVS and CDR2 is FNYEAQ. The CDR3 totals 15 residues. Unmatched junction bases numbered 2, after V lost 4 bases and J lost 0 bases. Here the CDR3 reads CASSSGQGLNTEAFF. The CDR3 nucleotides read TGTGCCAGCAGCTCGGGACAGGGGTTGAACACTGAAGCTTTCTTT.

CDR3 DNA: TGTGCCAGCAGGGTCTTCGACAGGGCGGAGACCCAGTACTTC. Residues: CASRVFDRAETQYF. This chain connects TRBV5-4 to TRBJ2-5; 7 positions match TRBD1. V gave up 5 bases and J gave up 5 bases; unmatched junction bases: 9. This CDR3 comprises 14 residues. The germline V gene encodes CDR1 SGHNT and CDR2 YYREEE (reference sequence).

The J gene is TRBJ2-3, the V gene TRBV5-1; 8 positions match TRBD2. Per the germline V gene, CDR1 is SGHRS and CDR2 is YFSETQ. The CDR3 is 16 amino acids. With 4 bases clipped from V and 8 bases from J, the junction kept 15 bases outside the gene matches. The CDR3 DNA is TGCGCCAGCAGCCGCGGGGTAGCGGGAACGGGAGGTACGCAGTATTTT. Its translation: CASSRGVAGTGGTQYF.

The chain recombines TRBV4-1 with TRBJ2-7; D may be TRBD2 (5 bases). Germline CDR1 MGHRA, CDR2 YSYEKL. The CDR3 contains 13 residues. The ends were cut back, 1 base at V and 4 bases at J, with 8 bases in the middle. This chain's CDR3 is CASSQGRFYEQYF. The CDR3 DNA sequence: TGCGCCAGCAGCCAAGGGAGGTTTTACGAGCAGTACTTC.

The chain combines TRBV6-5 with TRBJ1-4; D remains ambiguous. Trimming pared 6 bases from V and 4 bases from J, leaving 15 bases between. CDR3 size: 15 residues. Germline loops: CDR1 MNHEY, CDR2 SVGAGI. CDR3 coding DNA: TGTGCCAGCAGGGCCCAGGCTACCATTAATGAAAAACTGTTTTTT. Translated: CASRAQATINEKLFF.

The rearrangement joins TRBV5-4 to TRBJ2-3; 15 positions match TRBD2. Germline CDR1 is SGHNT and CDR2 is YYREEE (reference sequence). V shed 3 bases and J 6 bases; nucleotides not matched to a gene: 8. The CDR3 is 17 residues long. In nucleotides, the CDR3 is TGTGCCAGCAGCTACCTTGGACTAGCGGGGGGGCTTGATACGCAGTATTTT. Amino acids: CASSYLGLAGGLDTQYF.

The chain joins TRBV9 to TRBJ1-6; D unresolved. The CDR3 is 13 residues long. Looked up from germline, CDR1 is SGDLS and CDR2 is YYNGEE. The V end was cut by 3 bases, the J end by 12 bases, with 13 bases between. The CDR3 sequence is CASSDGNSQPLHF. CDR3 DNA: TGTGCCAGCAGCGACGGGAACTCCCAACCCCTCCACTTT.